The source of this TCR beta chain is a study of technical replicates of blood from several donors. Data came from immunoSEQ multiplex PCR; TCRdb stores just in-frame clones and leaves some out. This sample has roughly 74,000 clones; about 91% occur once, and the top ten carry 0.3% to 0.45%. This clonotype originated in a human donor in good health. Input material: T cells isolated from PBMCs.

The CDR3 nucleotides read TGTGCCAGCAGCCTTGGACAGACCCCTCAGCCCCAGCATTTT. Protein product: CASSLGQTPQPQHF. This chain joins TRBV2 and TRBJ1-5; D may be TRBD1 (6 bases). Trimming left V 6 bases short and J 6 bases short, with 15 bases between. Germline assignment: CDR1 SNHLY and CDR2 FYNNEI. This CDR3 has 14 residues. Full variable domain (outside the CDR3, taken from reference TRBV2 and TRBJ1-5): EPEVTQTPSHQVTQMGQEVILRCVPISNHLYFYWYRQILGQKVEFLVSFYNNEISEKSEIFDDQFSVERPDGSNFTLKIRSTKLEDSAMYFCASSLGQTPQPQHFGDGTRLSIL.